This T cell receptor beta chain emerged from a study of a mutant IDH1 vaccine in newly diagnosed glioma. About the study: Treatment recipients were around 62% male and around 40% female, and their mean age was around 40 years. Those enrolled had earlier been treated with radiotherapy, temozolomide, or both, mostly both.

Looked up from germline, CDR1 is MNHEY and CDR2 is SVGAGI. The V and J ends lost 2 bases and 2 bases respectively, with 12 bases between them. The CDR3 spans 15 residues. Remarks on this clone: Antigen specificity is unknown.

The time point denotes: week 23, last vaccination. What each vaccine dose contained was 300 ug of mutant IDH1 20-mer peptide, accompanied by topical imiquimod. Data came from immunoSEQ multiplex PCR; TCRdb stores just in-frame clones and leaves some out. This repertoire shows about 20,000 clones, more than 75% found once; its top ten account for over 10%. Sequencing used PBMCs, obtained from a glioma patient whose treatment included an IDH1 peptide vaccine. The clonotype comes from a man between 25 and 39 years old with glioma. The chain carries TRBV6-5 and TRBJ1-2; possible D gene TRBD1, 5 bases. In nucleotides, the CDR3 is TGTGCCAGCAGTTACAGCGTGGGACGGAACTATGGCTACACCTTC. Protein: CASSYSVGRNYGYTF.